The clone carrying this TCR beta chain is medium-sized by share. Prior to thyroid surgery, none of the patients had received any treatment. The source of the sample is a study of metastatic and nonmetastatic thyroid tumors. Authors' methods: Between-group CDR3 differences, defined by clinicopathological status, yielded a distant-metastasis classifier for papillary thyroid cancer. TCRdb reprocessed the PCR reads using MiXCR. For this entry, the V and J calls and clone size follow TCRdb and not the study's own pipeline. The table shows 27,000 or so clones, with under 30% occurring only once. V trimming: 3 bases; J trimming: 4 bases; junction bases outside the gene matches: 4. CDR3 length: 14 residues.

This chain uses TRBV12-3 or TRBV12-4 with TRBJ2-7; 9 bases fit TRBD2. The sequence came from a female donor with papillary thyroid cancer or a benign thyroid nodule (not recorded which). Some clones in this sample may be carry-over from other donors' samples. Sequencing was done on a sample of blood. The CDR3 loop is CASSLAGGPYEQYF. In nucleotides, the CDR3 is TGTGCCAGCAGTTTGGCGGGGGGGCCGTACGAGCAGTACTTC.